The sample holds a few counts of the clone carrying this T cell receptor (beta chain). Its target is not known. This sample is part of a study of beta chain features in type 1 diabetes. About the study: Sorted cells, roughly 98,000,000 in number, were examined across all samples. General study results and limits: Moderate but significant shortening of TCRB CDR3s was recorded in all four CD4+ subsets from Type 1 diabetes patients. Overrepresentation of cells with high TCR expression could result from cDNA sequencing. Patients and controls would share equally any PCR tilt toward shorter templates.

The entirety of the isolated RNA underwent reverse transcription, so expressed TCRB transcripts were sequenced. Libraries were prepared by immunoSEQ multiplex PCR; TCRdb keeps only in-frame clonotypes and omits some of them. Of 680,000 or so clones detected, roughly 13% appear once; the ten largest clones hold 0.022%. Germline V gene data show CDR1 as SQVTM and CDR2 as ANQGSEA. Trimming took 8 bases from V and 3 from J, leaving 13 bases between them. The CDR3 covers 12 residues. The receptor comes from a man between 18 and 35 years old with type 1 diabetes. Sample: naive CD4+ T cells from blood. The chain combines TRBV29-1 with TRBJ1-1; D remains ambiguous. The CDR3 loop reads CSTPGVDTEAFF. The CDR3 nucleotides read TGCAGCACTCCGGGAGTGGACACTGAAGCTTTCTTT.